What follows describes a single T cell receptor (beta chain). The data were taken from a study of shared clonotypes between healthy human individuals. The deep-level immunoSEQ assay was used. Sequencing was performed on unsorted PBMC DNA using ten immunoSEQ deep assay plates. In the authors' workflow: Junction-only sequences without quality scores came from ImmunoSEQ, so filtering differed. Sequencing used immunoSEQ multiplex PCR; TCRdb keeps in-frame clones, though not all of them. Clonal size and the V and J genes are those of that table, whereas D and trimming came from the DNA. The profile covers 520,000 or so clones, with approximately 85% appearing a single time and approximately 12% taken by the ten largest. This CDR3 is built from 13 residues. Germline V gives CDR1 KGHSH, CDR2 LQKENI. V was trimmed by 6 bases and J by 1 base, leaving 9 bases between them.

The chain carries TRBV18 and TRBJ2-5, with a tentative D call TRBD1 (5 bases). The receptor was derived from a woman in her thirties or forties in good health. Some clones in this sample may be carry-over from other donors' samples. The sample consisted of PBMCs. CDR3 loop: CASSRQTQETQYF. The CDR3 DNA is TGTGCCAGCTCCCGACAGACCCAAGAGACCCAGTACTTC.